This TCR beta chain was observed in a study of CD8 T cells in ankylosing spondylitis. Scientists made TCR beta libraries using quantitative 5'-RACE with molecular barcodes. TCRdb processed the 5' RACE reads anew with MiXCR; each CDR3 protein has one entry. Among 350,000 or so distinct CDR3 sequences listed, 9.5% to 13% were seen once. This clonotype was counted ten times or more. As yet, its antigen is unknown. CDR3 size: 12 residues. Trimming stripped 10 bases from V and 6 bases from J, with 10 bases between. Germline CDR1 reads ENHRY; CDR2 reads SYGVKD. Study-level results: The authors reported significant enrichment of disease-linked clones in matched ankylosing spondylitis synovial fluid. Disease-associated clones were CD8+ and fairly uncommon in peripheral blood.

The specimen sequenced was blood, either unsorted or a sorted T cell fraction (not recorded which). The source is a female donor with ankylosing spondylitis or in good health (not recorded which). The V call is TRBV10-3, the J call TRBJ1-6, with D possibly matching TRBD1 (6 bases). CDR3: CATRTVNSPLHF. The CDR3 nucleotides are TGTGCCACGAGGACAGTTAATTCACCCCTCCACTTT.